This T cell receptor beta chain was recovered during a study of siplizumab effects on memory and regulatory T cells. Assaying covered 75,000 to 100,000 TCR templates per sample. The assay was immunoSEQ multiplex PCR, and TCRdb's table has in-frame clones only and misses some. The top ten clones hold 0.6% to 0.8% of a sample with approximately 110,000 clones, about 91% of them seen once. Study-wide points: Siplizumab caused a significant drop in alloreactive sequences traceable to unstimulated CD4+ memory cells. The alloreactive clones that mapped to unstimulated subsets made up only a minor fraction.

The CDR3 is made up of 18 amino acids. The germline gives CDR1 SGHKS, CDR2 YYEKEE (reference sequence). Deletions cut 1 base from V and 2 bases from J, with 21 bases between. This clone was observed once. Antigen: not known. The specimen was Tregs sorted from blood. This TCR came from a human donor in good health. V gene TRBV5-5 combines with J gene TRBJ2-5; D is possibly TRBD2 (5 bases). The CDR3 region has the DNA TGTGCCAGCAGCTTGTCCCCCCAAAGAGGGAGTGTACAAGAGACCCAGTACTTC. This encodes CASSLSPQRGSVQETQYF.